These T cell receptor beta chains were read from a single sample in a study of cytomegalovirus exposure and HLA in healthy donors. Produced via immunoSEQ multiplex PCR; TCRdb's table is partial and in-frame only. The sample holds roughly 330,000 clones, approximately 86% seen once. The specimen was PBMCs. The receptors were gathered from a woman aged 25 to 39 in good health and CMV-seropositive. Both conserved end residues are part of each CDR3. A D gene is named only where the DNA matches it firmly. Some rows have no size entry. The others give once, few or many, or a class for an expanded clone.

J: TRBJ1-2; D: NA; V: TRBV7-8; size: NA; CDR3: CASSLMGVNYGYTF; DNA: TGTGCCAGCAGTCTGATGGGCGTTAACTATGGCTACACCTTC
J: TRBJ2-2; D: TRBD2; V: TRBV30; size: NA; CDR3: CACSSLAGGGHTGELFF; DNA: TGTGCCTGCAGTAGTCTAGCGGGAGGGGGCCATACCGGGGAGCTGTTTTTT
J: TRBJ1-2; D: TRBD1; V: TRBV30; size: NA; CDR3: CAWSVGTGGAYGYTF; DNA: TGTGCCTGGAGTGTCGGGACAGGGGGCGCCTATGGCTACACCTTC
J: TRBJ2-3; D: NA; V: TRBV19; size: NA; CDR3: CASSIVLAFTDTQYF; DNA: TGTGCCAGTAGTATAGTACTAGCCTTCACAGATACGCAGTATTTT
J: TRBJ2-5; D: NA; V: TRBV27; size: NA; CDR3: CASSPSQETQYF; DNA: TGTGCCAGCAGCCCAAGCCAAGAGACCCAGTACTTC
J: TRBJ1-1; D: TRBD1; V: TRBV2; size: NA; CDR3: CASKTGPGHTEAFF; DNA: TGTGCCAGCAAGACAGGGCCGGGTCACACTGAAGCTTTCTTT
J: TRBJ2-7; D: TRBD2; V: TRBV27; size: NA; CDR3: CASSPSRGYEQYF; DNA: TGTGCCAGCAGTCCCTCGCGGGGGTACGAGCAGTACTTC
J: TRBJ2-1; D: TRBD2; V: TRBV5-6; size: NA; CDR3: CASSLERLAGSEQFF; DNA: TGTGCCAGCAGCTTGGAGAGACTAGCGGGGTCTGAGCAGTTCTTC
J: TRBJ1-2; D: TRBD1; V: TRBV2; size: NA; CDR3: CASSDRTGSNYGYTF; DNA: TGTGCCAGCAGTGATAGGACAGGCTCTAACTATGGCTACACCTTC
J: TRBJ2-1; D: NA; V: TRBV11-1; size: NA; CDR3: CASSPASGYNEQFF; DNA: TGTGCCAGCAGCCCGGCATCAGGATACAATGAGCAGTTCTTC
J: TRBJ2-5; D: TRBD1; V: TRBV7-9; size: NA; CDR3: CASSFPGGETQYF; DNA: TGTGCCAGCAGCTTTCCAGGGGGAGAGACCCAGTACTTC
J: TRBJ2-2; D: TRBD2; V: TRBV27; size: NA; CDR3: CASSSTSGRMNTGELFF; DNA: TGTGCCAGCAGTTCAACTAGCGGGAGGATGAACACCGGGGAGCTGTTTTTT
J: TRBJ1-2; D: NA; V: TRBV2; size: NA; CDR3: CASSDLPRGLDGYTF; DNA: TGTGCCAGCAGTGACCTTCCACGGGGATTGGATGGCTACACCTTC
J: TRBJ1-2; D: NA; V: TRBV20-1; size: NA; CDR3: CSAIGYGYTF; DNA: TGCAGTGCCATCGGCTATGGCTACACCTTC
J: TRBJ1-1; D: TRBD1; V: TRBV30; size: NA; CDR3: CAIQDRPPGTEAFF; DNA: TGTGCCATACAGGACAGGCCGCCAGGTACTGAAGCTTTCTTT
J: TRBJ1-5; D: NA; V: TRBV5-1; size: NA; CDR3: CASKEVMRIRNQPQHF; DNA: TGCGCCAGCAAGGAGGTTATGCGAATTAGGAATCAGCCCCAGCATTTT
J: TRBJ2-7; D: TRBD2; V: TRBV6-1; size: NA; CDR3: CASSVPSGNYEQYF; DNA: TGTGCCAGCAGTGTCCCTAGCGGGAACTACGAGCAGTACTTC
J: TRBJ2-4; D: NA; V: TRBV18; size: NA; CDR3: CASSPLDILGIQYF; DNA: TGTGCCAGCTCACCTTTGGACATTTTGGGCATTCAGTACTTC
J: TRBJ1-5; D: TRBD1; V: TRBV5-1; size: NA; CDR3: CASSPTGNNQPQHF; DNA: TGCGCCAGCAGCCCGACAGGGAACAATCAGCCCCAGCATTTT
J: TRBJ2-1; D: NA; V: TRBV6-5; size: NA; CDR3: CASSFSRGYNEQFF; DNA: TGTGCCAGCAGTTTCTCCCGGGGTTACAATGAGCAGTTCTTC
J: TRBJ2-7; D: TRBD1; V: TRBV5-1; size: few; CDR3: CASSGQGLAARYEQYF; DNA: TGCGCCAGCAGCGGACAGGGTTTGGCGGCGCGCTACGAGCAGTACTTC
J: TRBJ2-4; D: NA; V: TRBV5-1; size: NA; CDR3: CASAFGPRGKNIQYF; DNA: TGCGCCAGTGCCTTTGGGCCTCGGGGCAAAAACATTCAGTACTTC
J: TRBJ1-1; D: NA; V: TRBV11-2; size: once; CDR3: CASSPHPRNTEAFF; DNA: TGTGCCAGCAGCCCACATCCCAGGAACACTGAAGCTTTCTTT
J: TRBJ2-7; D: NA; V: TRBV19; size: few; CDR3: CASSPSTAVYYEQYF; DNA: TGTGCCAGTAGTCCTTCGACAGCTGTCTACTACGAGCAGTACTTC
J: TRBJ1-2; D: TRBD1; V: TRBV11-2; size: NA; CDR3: CASSLDRGYGYTF; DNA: TGTGCCAGCAGCTTAGACAGGGGGTATGGCTACACCTTC
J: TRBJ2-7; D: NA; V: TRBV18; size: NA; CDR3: CASSPQRGRDEQYF; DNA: TGTGCCAGCTCACCCCAGCGAGGCAGGGACGAGCAGTACTTC